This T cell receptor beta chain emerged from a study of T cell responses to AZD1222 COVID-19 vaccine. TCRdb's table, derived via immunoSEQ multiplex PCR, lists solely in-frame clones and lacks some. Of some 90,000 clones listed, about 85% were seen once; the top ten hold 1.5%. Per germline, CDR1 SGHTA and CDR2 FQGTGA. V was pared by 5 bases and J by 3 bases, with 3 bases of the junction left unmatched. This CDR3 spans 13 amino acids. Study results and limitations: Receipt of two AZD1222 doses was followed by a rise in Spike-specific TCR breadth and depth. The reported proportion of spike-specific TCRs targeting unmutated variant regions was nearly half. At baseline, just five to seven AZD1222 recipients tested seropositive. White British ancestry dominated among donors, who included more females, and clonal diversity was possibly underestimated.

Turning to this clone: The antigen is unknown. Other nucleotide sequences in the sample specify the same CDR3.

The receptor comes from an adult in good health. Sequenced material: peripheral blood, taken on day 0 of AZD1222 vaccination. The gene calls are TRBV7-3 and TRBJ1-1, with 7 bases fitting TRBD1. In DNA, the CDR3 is TGTGCCAGCAGCCTCCAGGGGGACACTGAAGCTTTCTTT. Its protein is CASSLQGDTEAFF.